A single sample gave rise to the 2 T cell receptor beta chains below, sequenced in a study of shared clonotypes between healthy human individuals. Only in-frame clones appear in the TCRdb table, and some are missing; sequencing was by immunoSEQ multiplex PCR. This table has 2,500,000 or so clones, 93% appearing once. Sequences were obtained from naive CD4+ T cells from PBMCs. Indicated subset: CD45RA+ positively selected. These receptors were collected from a man aged 18 to 30 in good health. Some clones in this sample may be carry-over from other donors' samples.

The chain carries TRBV28 and TRBJ2-7, with 8 bases lining up with TRBD2. V gave up 4 bases and J gave up 4 bases; unmatched junction bases: 15. The length of the CDR3 is 17 residues. Germline V lookup: CDR1 MDHEN, CDR2 SYDVKM. CDR3 in amino acids: CASSSQLGTRGIYEQYF. Written as DNA, the CDR3 is TGTGCCAGCAGTTCCCAACTCGGGACTAGAGGAATATACGAGCAGTACTTC.

This chain connects TRBV6-1 to TRBJ1-5; D is uncertain. Per germline, CDR1 MNHNS and CDR2 SASEGT. The V end lost 0 bases, the J end lost 5 bases, and 8 bases lay between the germline ends. The CDR3 runs to 14 residues. The CDR3 protein is CASSEASEYQPQHF. Written as DNA, the CDR3 is TGTGCCAGCAGTGAAGCGTCAGAGTATCAGCCCCAGCATTTT.